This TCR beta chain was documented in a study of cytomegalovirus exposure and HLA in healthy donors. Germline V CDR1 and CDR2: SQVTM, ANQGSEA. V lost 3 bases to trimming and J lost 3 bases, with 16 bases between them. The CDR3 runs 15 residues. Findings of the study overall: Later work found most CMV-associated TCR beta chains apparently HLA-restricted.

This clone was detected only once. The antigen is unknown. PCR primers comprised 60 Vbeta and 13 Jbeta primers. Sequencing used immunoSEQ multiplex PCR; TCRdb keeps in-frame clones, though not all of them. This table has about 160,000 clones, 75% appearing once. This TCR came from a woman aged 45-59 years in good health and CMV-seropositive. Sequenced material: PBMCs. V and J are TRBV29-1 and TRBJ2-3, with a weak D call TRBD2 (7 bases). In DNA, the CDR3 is TGCAGCGTTGAGGGGGAGGGGGGATCGACAGATACGCAGTATTTT. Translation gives CSVEGEGGSTDTQYF.